Sequencing of this T cell receptor (beta chain) was carried out in a study of T cell repertoires in cytomegalovirus infection. The overall study: CMV epitopes in the study were HLA-C-restricted (recently identified) and HLA-B-restricted (well studied). From public TCR beta signatures came an indication of both CMV infection and matching HLA type.

There are 17 residues in the CDR3. Trimming cost V 0 bases and J 3 bases, with 12 bases left between them. TCRdb fed the reads into MiXCR, producing one record per CDR3 protein. This repertoire shows hundreds of thousands of distinct CDR3 sequences, approximately 42% found once; its top ten account for around two fifths. Worth noting for this clonotype: The antigen remains undetermined.

Study results and caveats: Frequencies of public TCR beta families were cumulated, and this identified carriers of CMV plus the relevant HLA. Across the ex vivo response, the dominant clonotypes were HLA-C-restricted CMV-specific TCR beta clonotypes.

This chain links TRBV12-3 or TRBV12-4 with TRBJ1-6, with D possibly TRBD1 on 5 matching bases. Sequenced here: cultured PBMCs, sampled from culture after CMV antigen stimulation. The origin of this receptor is a human donor in good health (CMV status not recorded). Some clones in this sample may be carry-over from other donors' samples. The CDR3 region is CASSLAWGSFYNSPLHF. In DNA form, the CDR3 reads TGTGCCAGCAGTTTAGCGTGGGGGTCGTTCTATAATTCACCCCTCCACTTT.